This TCR beta chain was sequenced during a study of blood T cell repertoires in COVID-19. Study information: The cDNA or gDNA used as material had been derived from T cells, B-cell-depleted T cells, or PBMCs.

It was during active infection that Seattle patients were enrolled and then longitudinally followed. Authors' methods: Cell counts per sample came from amplifying reference gene primers. This table comes from immunoSEQ multiplex PCR, and its TCRdb copy is limited to in-frame clones, with some not included. V, J and clone size derive from that table, while D and trimming were established from the DNA sequence. The sample consists of 300,000 to 400,000 clones, about 91% of them appearing once. CDR3 length: 15 residues. Germline-derived CDR1 and CDR2 are MDHEN and SYDVKM. V was clipped by 4 bases and J by 5 bases, with 15 bases between them.

What was sequenced was peripheral blood. This receptor was obtained from a man younger than 40 with COVID-19, enrolled during active disease. V and J are TRBV28 and TRBJ1-5; D gene uncertain. The chain's CDR3 is CASSSIQEGHQPQHF. CDR3 in DNA: TGTGCCAGCAGTTCCATTCAGGAAGGTCATCAGCCCCAGCATTTT.